This TCR beta chain was retrieved from a study of PD-1 blockade in classical Hodgkin lymphoma. Only in-frame clones appear in the TCRdb table, and some are missing; sequencing was by immunoSEQ multiplex PCR. The sample records 43,000 or so clones, about three quarters being singletons. Study results and caveats: Complete responders entered with baseline diversity on par with newly diagnosed patients, the results showed. CD8+ TCR diversity did not rise significantly by C4D1, unlike CD4+. It was reported that newly diagnosed patients had less baseline TCR diversity than healthy donors.

In its sample, this clone was seen once. The target antigen is unknown. The patients all showed relapse after autologous stem cell transplantation, while their brentuximab vedotin exposure varied. CDR3 length equals 13 residues. Germline assignment: CDR1 SEHNR and CDR2 FQNEAQ (reference sequence). V lost 0 bases and J 4 bases, leaving 6 bases between the germline ends. This clonotype was sampled from a human donor with classical Hodgkin lymphoma. J is TRBJ1-2 and V is TRBV7-9, with D uncertain. Specimen: peripheral blood mononuclear cells (PBMCs), collected at baseline. The CDR3 nucleotides are TGTGCCAGCAGCTTAGCAGGCTCCTATGGCTACACCTTC. Its translation: CASSLAGSYGYTF.